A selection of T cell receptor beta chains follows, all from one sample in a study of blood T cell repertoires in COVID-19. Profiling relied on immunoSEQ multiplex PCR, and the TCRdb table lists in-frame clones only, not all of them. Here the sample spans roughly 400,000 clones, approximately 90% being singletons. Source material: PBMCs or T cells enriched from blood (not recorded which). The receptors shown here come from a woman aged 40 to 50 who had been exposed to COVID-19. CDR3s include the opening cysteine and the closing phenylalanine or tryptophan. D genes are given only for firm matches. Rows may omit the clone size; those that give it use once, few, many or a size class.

CASSAGGSFGELFF,TGTGCCAGCAGCGCAGGGGGTTCTTTCGGGGAGCTGTTTTTT,.,TRBD1,TRBV9,TRBJ2-2
CASLTQGGETQYF,TGTGCCAGTCTTACACAGGGAGGGGAGACCCAGTACTTC,once,.,TRBV7-9,TRBJ2-5
CASSQGQGGQPQHF,TGTGCCAGCAGCCAGGGACAGGGGGGTCAGCCCCAGCATTTT,.,TRBD1,TRBV3-1/TRBV3-2,TRBJ1-5
CASSENESNEQFF,TGTGCCAGCAGTGAGAATGAGAGCAATGAGCAGTTCTTC,medium-sized,.,TRBV6-1,TRBJ2-1
CASSTPTGVGPDTQYF,TGTGCCAGTAGTACCCCGACAGGGGTGGGTCCAGATACGCAGTATTTT,.,TRBD1,TRBV19,TRBJ2-3
CSALTPDRRGAGELFF,TGCAGCGCCCTCACCCCAGACAGGCGGGGGGCCGGGGAGCTGTTTTTT,.,TRBD2,TRBV29-1,TRBJ2-2
CASSRSDSFRNYGYTF,TGCGCCAGCAGCCGCTCTGACAGCTTTCGAAACTATGGCTACACCTTC,.,.,TRBV5-1,TRBJ1-2
CASSLRGGAGYTF,TGTGCCAGCAGCTTACGCGGGGGCGCTGGCTACACCTTC,.,.,TRBV13,TRBJ1-2
CASSPPTAQGDVLTF,TGTGCCAGCAGCCCCCCCACCGCGCAGGGGGACGTCCTGACTTTC,.,TRBD1,TRBV7-6,TRBJ2-6
CAISSGTGREKLFF,TGTGCCATCAGCTCCGGGACAGGGAGGGAAAAACTGTTTTTT,.,TRBD1,TRBV10-3,TRBJ1-4
CASSEEDRGIYEQYF,TGTGCCAGCAGTGAAGAGGACAGGGGTATCTACGAGCAGTACTTC,once,TRBD1,TRBV2,TRBJ2-7
CASSEGTGVDQPQHF,TGTGCCAGCAGTGAAGGGACAGGGGTCGATCAGCCCCAGCATTTT,.,TRBD1,TRBV25-1,TRBJ1-5
CASSLAGGLAGSYNEQFF,TGTGCCAGCAGCTTAGCGGGAGGGCTAGCGGGCTCCTACAATGAGCAGTTCTTC,.,TRBD2,TRBV7-6,TRBJ2-1
CATSARGTGGTDEQFF,TGTGCCACCAGTGCCCGCGGGACAGGGGGAACGGATGAGCAGTTCTTC,.,TRBD1,TRBV24-1,TRBJ2-1
CAWRAQGQYSPLHF,TGTGCCTGGAGAGCACAGGGGCAGTATTCACCCCTCCACTTT,.,TRBD1,TRBV30,TRBJ1-6
CASSLTTGPQMNTEAFF,TGTGCCAGCAGCTTAACCACAGGCCCTCAGATGAACACTGAAGCTTTCTTT,.,.,TRBV7-2,TRBJ1-1
CAISELTQRNEAFF,TGTGCCATCAGTGAACTAACTCAACGAAATGAAGCTTTCTTT,.,.,TRBV10-3,TRBJ1-1
CAITGTANEKLFF,TGTGCCATAACCGGGACAGCTAATGAAAAACTGTTTTTT,.,TRBD1,TRBV10-3,TRBJ1-4
CASSQLPSTGRHYGYTF,TGCGCCAGCAGCCAACTGCCCTCGACAGGGCGTCACTATGGCTACACCTTC,.,TRBD1,TRBV4-3,TRBJ1-2
CASSNRDRGGYTF,TGTGCCAGCAGTAACCGGGACAGGGGTGGCTACACCTTC,.,TRBD1,TRBV27,TRBJ1-2
CASSLRGPYEQYF,TGTGCCAGCTCACTCAGGGGCCCCTACGAGCAGTACTTC,.,.,TRBV18,TRBJ2-7
CASSQSSGGEQFF,TGTGCCAGCAGCCAGTCTAGCGGGGGTGAGCAGTTCTTC,.,TRBD2,TRBV3-1/TRBV3-2,TRBJ2-1
CATVRGLWNGYTF,TGTGCCACCGTCCGAGGCCTATGGAATGGCTACACCTTC,.,.,TRBV28,TRBJ1-2
CASSLVRSSYEQYF,TGTGCCAGCAGCTTAGTCAGAAGCTCCTACGAGCAGTACTTC,.,.,TRBV11-3,TRBJ2-7
CASSDRGDRGPEAFF,TGTGCCAGCTCGGACAGGGGCGATCGAGGCCCTGAAGCTTTCTTT,.,TRBD1,TRBV18,TRBJ1-1
CASSVAVTANSGNTIYF,TGTGCCAGCAGCGTAGCTGTAACAGCTAACTCTGGAAACACCATATATTTT,.,.,TRBV9,TRBJ1-3
CASSRTSDDTDTQYF,TGTGCCAGCAGCAGGACTAGCGATGACACAGATACGCAGTATTTT,.,TRBD2,TRBV5-4,TRBJ2-3
CASSLGGRDYEQYF,TGTGCCAGCAGCTTAGGCGGGAGAGACTACGAGCAGTACTTC,.,TRBD2,TRBV11-3,TRBJ2-7
CASSEWRDRRYGYTF,TGTGCCAGCAGTGAATGGCGGGACAGACGCTATGGCTACACCTTC,.,TRBD1,TRBV2,TRBJ1-2
CASSWTSGRSYEQYF,TGCGCCAGCAGCTGGACTAGCGGGAGGTCCTACGAGCAGTACTTC,.,TRBD2,TRBV5-1,TRBJ2-7
CASSQRSERGNTIYF,TGTGCCAGCAGCCAACGATCTGAGAGGGGAAACACCATATATTTT,once,.,TRBV3-1/TRBV3-2,TRBJ1-3
CASSLTQAMNTEAFF,TGTGCCAGCAGCCTGACCCAGGCCATGAACACTGAAGCTTTCTTT,.,.,TRBV7-3,TRBJ1-1